This TCR beta chain was sequenced during a study of T cell responses to AZD1222 COVID-19 vaccine. Study-wide results and limits: Two AZD1222 administrations were followed by greater Spike-specific TCR breadth and depth.

The CDR3 has 12 amino acids. Trimming took 8 bases from V and 6 from J, leaving 11 bases between them. For this clone: The antigen is unknown.

TCRdb's table, derived via immunoSEQ multiplex PCR, lists solely in-frame clones and lacks some. This table has about 120,000 clones, roughly 89% appearing once. The sample here was peripheral blood, taken on day 0 of AZD1222 vaccination. The chain is built from TRBV12-3 or TRBV12-4 and TRBJ2-1; no reliable D call. The clonotype originates from an adult in good health. The CDR3 is CASSEYLNEQFF. As DNA, the CDR3 is TGTGCCAGCTCGGAATACCTCAATGAGCAGTTCTTC.